This TCR beta chain was retrieved from a study of identical twins (dated by TCRdb to between 2015 and 2016). About the study as a whole: The study deep-sequenced TCR alpha and beta repertoires from monozygotic twins, unrelated adults of various ages and cord blood to test whether fetal clonotypes persist. Replicate twin experiments were performed at different times using different library preparation protocols to rule out contamination. What the authors observed across the whole study: Compared with coincidental sharing between unrelated individuals, an excess of low generation-probability sequences was observed among out-of-frame TCR alpha sequences shared between twins. In beta out-of-frame sequences, excess twin sharing was weaker, because having fewer shared sequences lowered the signal-to-noise ratio. Fewer insertions were carried by abundant cord blood beta clonotypes, a similar but weaker trend appeared in young adult naive repertoires, and no such trend appeared in memory repertoires. Invariant T cells such as MAIT and iNKT could partly confound zero-insertion analyses, though diverse VJ usage argued against this for most clonotypes. Because the same donors could not be followed over many years, the conclusions depended on cross-sectional statistical analysis. In monozygotic twins, recombination models systematically underestimated out-of-frame TCR alpha sharing, but the models matched the sharing seen between unrelated individuals.

Comments on this clonotype: Its antigen remains undetermined. Nothing much larger sits one base from this clone, and base qualities are not available.

V lost 4 bases and J lost 3 bases, and the count of bases not matched to a germline gene is 11. The CDR3 covers 17 residues, taking in both the cysteine and the phenylalanine. Here the CDR3 DNA is all that survives: 51 bases in frame from base 1. Per the germline V gene, MGHRA is the CDR1 and YSYEKL is the CDR2. Every donor in the study was a healthy Caucasian. The twin cohort comprised three pairs of female monozygotic twins, all aged about 18 to 29 years. Positive isolation kits from Invitrogen were used to isolate the CD4+ and CD8+ T cell populations. The method was 5' RACE. The listed sequencing device is Illumina HiSeq 2000. A universal primer binding site was added through template switching, and the final cDNA carried a unique molecular identifier so that TCR cDNA molecules could be counted accurately. Specific primers in the conserved constant-segment region were used to synthesize first-strand cDNA for the TCR alpha and beta chains. To control for contamination, each cDNA library was double barcoded with a SMART-Mk sample barcode plus Illumina barcodes. TruSeq adapter sequences along with Illumina sample barcodes were introduced in two successive PCR steps. Sequencing of the TCR alpha and beta cDNA libraries was done on the Illumina HiSeq platform using custom primers. Regarding the original processing steps: MiGEC processed the raw reads to extract unique molecular identifiers, while MiXCR was used to determine the CDR3 positions. Recombination models were inferred per individual with the repgenHMM and IGoR tools using an EM algorithm. Shared clonotypes were analyzed with the tcR package in R, and sharing was normalized by the product of cloneset sizes. To study raw recombination free of thymic and clonal selection effects, out-of-frame nonproductive sequences were analyzed. The public sequencing data were trimmed at Q25 with fastp and processed into clonotypes with MiXCR by TCRdb, which kept only in-frame beta chains. Each record represents a unique CDR3 protein, reported with the most common genes and DNA among its rows. In this record, the V and J calls reflect TCRdb's handling and not the investigators' own analysis. The sample table lists fewer than 250,000 distinct CDR3 sequences, 6% to 8.5% of them with a count of one. Of the sample, more than 5% is held by the ten largest clones.

This sample was also put to use in a study of yellow fever vaccine responses in identical twins. Per the second study: The authors reported that the T cell response to vaccination in identical twins appeared partly convergent and partly personalized. In the study, vaccine-responding T cell clones were precisely tracked in identical twins.

This chain joins TRBV4-1 to TRBJ2-2; 7 central bases correspond to TRBD2. This TCR was sampled from a woman aged 18-29 years in good health. Sequencing used CD8+ T cells sorted from blood. The DNA is as follows: TGCGCCAGCAGCCTATACATGGGTAGCGGGTACACCGGGGAGCTGTTTTTT. Translated, it gives CASSLYMGSGYTGELFF.